The T cell receptor (beta chain) under discussion was sequenced for a study of early T cells in non-severe SARS-CoV-2 infection. Study-wide context: From unsorted whole blood, bulk RNA was sequenced, and the chains remained unpaired.

The CDR3 has 14 amino acids. Per germline, CDR1 SEHNR and CDR2 FQNEAQ (reference sequence). Trimming shortened V by 7 bases and J by 9 bases, and 19 bases separated the two germline ends. Individual cDNA molecules were tagged with unique molecular identifiers, the study reported. TCRdb passed the 5' RACE reads through MiXCR, listing each CDR3 protein once. Altogether some 80,000 distinct CDR3 sequences are present, 4.5% to 6% being singletons, with the ten largest covering roughly 6.6%. Judged by abundance, this clonotype is large. The rearrangement joins TRBV7-9 to TRBJ2-1, with D uncertain. The specimen comprised whole blood, sampled at baseline. The receptor's source is an adult who was a healthcare worker with PCR-confirmed SARS-CoV-2 infection or an uninfected control (not recorded which). DNA of the CDR3: TGTGCCAGCATCCTCTCGGGCTTGAAGGTTGAGCAGTTCTTC. Translation: CASILSGLKVEQFF.